The clone carrying this TCR beta chain has just a few counts. Its antigen is still unknown. In TCRdb, the RT-PCR reads were re-called with MiXCR into one record per CDR3 protein. The table has 430,000 or so distinct CDR3 sequences, approximately 11% seen once. The sample originates from a study of response to subunit inactivated influenza vaccine. The CDR3 length is 14 residues. Trimming took 2 bases from V and 7 from J, leaving 15 bases between them. General observations from the study: The authors suggested that every seasonal influenza vaccination recruits few new T cells.

V usage is TRBV12-3 or TRBV12-4 and J usage is TRBJ2-7, with D tentatively TRBD2 (5 bases). This clonotype was sampled from a middle-aged man who received an inactivated influenza vaccine. This specimen consisted of PBMCs from blood, obtained around seven weeks after vaccination. This chain's CDR3 is CASSLSSPGFEQYF. DNA of the CDR3: TGTGCCAGCAGTTTATCTAGCCCGGGTTTTGAGCAGTACTTC.